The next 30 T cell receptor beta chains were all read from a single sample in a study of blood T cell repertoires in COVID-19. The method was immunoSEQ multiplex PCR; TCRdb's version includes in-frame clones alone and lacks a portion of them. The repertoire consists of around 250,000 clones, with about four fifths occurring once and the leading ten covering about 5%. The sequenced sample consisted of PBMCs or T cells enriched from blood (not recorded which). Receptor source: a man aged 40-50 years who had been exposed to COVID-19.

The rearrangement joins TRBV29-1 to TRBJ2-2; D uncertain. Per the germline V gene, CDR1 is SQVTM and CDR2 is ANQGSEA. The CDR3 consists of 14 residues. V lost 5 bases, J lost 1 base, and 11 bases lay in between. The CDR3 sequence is CSVLGVVNTGELFF. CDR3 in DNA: TGCAGCGTTCTGGGCGTAGTGAACACCGGGGAGCTGTTTTTT.

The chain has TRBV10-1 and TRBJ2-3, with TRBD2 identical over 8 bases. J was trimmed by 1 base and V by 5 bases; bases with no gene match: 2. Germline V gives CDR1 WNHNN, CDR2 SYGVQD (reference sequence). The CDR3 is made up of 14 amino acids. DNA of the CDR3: TGCGCCAGCAGTTATAGCGGGGGCACAGATACGCAGTATTTT. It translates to CASSYSGGTDTQYF.

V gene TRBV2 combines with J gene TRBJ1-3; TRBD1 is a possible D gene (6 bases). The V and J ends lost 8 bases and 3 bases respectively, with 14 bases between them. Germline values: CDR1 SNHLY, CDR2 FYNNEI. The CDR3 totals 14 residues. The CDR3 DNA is TGTGCCAGCTTAAACAGGGCTGGTGGAAACACCATATATTTT. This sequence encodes CASLNRAGGNTIYF.

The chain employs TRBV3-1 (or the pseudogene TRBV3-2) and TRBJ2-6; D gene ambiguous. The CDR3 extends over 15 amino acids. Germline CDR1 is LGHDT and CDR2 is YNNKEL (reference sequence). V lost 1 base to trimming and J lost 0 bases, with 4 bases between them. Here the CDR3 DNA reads TGTGCCAGCAGCCAAGTTTACTCTGGGGCCAACGTCCTGACTTTC. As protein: CASSQVYSGANVLTF.

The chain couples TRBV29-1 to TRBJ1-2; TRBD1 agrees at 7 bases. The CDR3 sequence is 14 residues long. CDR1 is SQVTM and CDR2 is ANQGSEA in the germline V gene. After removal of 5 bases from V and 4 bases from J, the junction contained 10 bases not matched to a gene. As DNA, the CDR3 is TGCAGCGTTTTCGGGCCCCCAGGGGGCTATGGCTACACCTTC. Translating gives CSVFGPPGGYGYTF.

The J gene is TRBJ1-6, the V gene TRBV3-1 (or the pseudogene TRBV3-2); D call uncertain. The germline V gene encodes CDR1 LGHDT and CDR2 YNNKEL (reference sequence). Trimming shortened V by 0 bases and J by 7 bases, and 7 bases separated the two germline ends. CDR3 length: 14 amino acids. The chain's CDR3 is CASSQEGGNSPLHF. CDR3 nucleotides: TGTGCCAGCAGCCAAGAGGGAGGGAATTCACCCCTCCACTTT.

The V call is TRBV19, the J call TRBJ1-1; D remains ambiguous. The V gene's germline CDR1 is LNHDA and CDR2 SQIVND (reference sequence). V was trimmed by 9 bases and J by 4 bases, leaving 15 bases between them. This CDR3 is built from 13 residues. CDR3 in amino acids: CASRPSGSTEAFF. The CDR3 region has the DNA TGTGCCAGCCGTCCGAGTGGGAGCACTGAAGCTTTCTTT.

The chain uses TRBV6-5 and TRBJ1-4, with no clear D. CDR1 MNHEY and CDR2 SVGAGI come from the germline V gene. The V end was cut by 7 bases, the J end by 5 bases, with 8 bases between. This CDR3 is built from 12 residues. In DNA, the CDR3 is TGTGCCAGCAAGCGAGGAAATGAAAAACTGTTTTTT. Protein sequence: CASKRGNEKLFF.

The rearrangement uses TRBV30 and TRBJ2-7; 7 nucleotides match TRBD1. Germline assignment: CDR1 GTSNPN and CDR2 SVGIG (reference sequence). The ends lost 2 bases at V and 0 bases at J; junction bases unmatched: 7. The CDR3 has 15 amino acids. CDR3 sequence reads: CAWSKGAPGSYEQYF. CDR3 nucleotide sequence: TGTGCCTGGAGTAAGGGGGCCCCGGGCTCCTACGAGCAGTACTTC.

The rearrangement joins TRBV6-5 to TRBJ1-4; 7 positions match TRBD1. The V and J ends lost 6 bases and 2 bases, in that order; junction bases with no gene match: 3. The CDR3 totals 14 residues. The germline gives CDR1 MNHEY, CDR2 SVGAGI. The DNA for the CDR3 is TGTGCCAGCAGGCCGACAGGGACTAATGAAAAACTGTTTTTT. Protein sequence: CASRPTGTNEKLFF.

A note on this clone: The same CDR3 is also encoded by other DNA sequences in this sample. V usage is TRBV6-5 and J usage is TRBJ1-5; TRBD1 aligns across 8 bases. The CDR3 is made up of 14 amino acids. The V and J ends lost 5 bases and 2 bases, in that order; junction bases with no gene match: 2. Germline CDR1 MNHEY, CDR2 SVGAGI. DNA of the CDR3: TGTGCCAGCAGTCGGACAGGGCGCAATCAGCCCCAGCATTTT. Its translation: CASSRTGRNQPQHF.

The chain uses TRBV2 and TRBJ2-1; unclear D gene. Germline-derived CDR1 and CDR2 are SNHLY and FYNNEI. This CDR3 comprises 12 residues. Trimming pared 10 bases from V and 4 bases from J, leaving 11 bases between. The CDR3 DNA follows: TGTGCCACCCATACAGAATACAATGAGCAGTTCTTC. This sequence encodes CATHTEYNEQFF.

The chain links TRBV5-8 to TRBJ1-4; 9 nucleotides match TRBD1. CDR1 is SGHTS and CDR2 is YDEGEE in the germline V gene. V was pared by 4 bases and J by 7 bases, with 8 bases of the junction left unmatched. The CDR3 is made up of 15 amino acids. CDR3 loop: CASSEGQGVGEKLFF. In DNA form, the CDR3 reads TGTGCCAGCAGCGAGGGACAGGGCGTAGGTGAAAAACTGTTTTTT.

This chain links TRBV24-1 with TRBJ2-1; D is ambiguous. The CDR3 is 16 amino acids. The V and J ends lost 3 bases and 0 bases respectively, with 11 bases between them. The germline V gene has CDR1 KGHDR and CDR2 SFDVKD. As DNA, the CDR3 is TGTGCCACCAGTGATAACGGAGAATCCTCCTACAATGAGCAGTTCTTC. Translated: CATSDNGESSYNEQFF.

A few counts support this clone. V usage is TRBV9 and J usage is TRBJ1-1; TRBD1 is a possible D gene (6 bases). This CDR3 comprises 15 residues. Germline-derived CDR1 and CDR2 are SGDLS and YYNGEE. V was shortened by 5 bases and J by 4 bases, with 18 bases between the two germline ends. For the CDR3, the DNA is TGTGCCAGCAGATCATTCCAGGGCAGGGGCACTGAAGCTTTCTTT. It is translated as CASRSFQGRGTEAFF.

The CDR3 loop is CASSSVTPGIEGYTF. CDR3 DNA: TGTGCCAGCAGCTCAGTCACCCCAGGGATCGAGGGCTACACCTTC. The chain joins TRBV7-9 to TRBJ1-2, with a possible D match to TRBD1 (5 bases). V was pared by 4 bases and J by 8 bases, with 20 bases between. Germline V gives CDR1 SEHNR, CDR2 FQNEAQ (reference sequence). This CDR3 comprises 15 residues.

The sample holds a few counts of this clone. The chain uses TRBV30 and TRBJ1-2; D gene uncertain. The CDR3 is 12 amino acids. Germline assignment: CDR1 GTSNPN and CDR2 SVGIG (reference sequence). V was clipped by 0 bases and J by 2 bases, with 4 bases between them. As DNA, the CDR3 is TGTGCCTGGAGTGTACAGAACTATGGCTACACCTTC. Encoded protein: CAWSVQNYGYTF.

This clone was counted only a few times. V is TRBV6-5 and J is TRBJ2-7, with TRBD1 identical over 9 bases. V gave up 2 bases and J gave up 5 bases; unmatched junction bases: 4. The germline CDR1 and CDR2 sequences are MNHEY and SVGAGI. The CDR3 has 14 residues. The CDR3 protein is CASSYRDREDEQYF. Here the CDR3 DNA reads TGTGCCAGCAGTTACAGGGACAGGGAGGACGAGCAGTACTTC.

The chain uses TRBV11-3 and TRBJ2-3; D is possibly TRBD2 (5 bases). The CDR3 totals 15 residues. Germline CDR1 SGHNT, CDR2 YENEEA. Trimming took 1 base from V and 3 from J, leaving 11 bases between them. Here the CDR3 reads CASSLVWESTDTQYF. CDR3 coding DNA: TGTGCCAGCAGCTTAGTGTGGGAGAGTACAGATACGCAGTATTTT.

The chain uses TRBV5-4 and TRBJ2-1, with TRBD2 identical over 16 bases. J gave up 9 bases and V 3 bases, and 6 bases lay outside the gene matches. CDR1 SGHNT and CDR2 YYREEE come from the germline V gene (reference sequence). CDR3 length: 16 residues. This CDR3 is CASSSEGLAGGGEQFF. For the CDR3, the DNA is TGTGCCAGCAGCTCTGAGGGACTAGCGGGAGGGGGTGAGCAGTTCTTC. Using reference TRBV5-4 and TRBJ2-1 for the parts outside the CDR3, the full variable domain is ETGVTQSPTHLIKTRGQQVTLRCSSQSGHNTVSWYQQALGQGPQFIFQYYREEENGRGNFPPRFSGLQFPNYSSELNVNALELDDSALYLCASSSEGLAGGGEQFFGPGTRLTVL.

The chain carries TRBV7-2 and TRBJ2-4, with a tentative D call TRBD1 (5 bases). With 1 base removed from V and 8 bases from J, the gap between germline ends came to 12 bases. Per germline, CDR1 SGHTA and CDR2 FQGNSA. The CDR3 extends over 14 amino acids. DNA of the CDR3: TGTGCCAGCAGCTTAGTCCCAGGGCTGGACATTCAGTACTTC. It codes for CASSLVPGLDIQYF.

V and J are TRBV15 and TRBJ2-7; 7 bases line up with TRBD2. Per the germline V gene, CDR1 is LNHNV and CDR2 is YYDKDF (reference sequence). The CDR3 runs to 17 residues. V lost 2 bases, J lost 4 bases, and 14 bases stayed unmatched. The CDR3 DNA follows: TGTGCCACCAGCAGATCCGGGAGAGGCGGGGAGGGATACGAGCAGTACTTC. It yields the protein CATSRSGRGGEGYEQYF.

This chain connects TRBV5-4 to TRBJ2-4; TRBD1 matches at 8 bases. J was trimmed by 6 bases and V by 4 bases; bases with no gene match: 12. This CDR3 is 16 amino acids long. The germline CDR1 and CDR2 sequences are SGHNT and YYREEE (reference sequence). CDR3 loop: CASSDAGTGTTNIQYF. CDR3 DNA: TGTGCCAGCAGCGACGCCGGGACAGGAACTACAAACATTCAGTACTTC.

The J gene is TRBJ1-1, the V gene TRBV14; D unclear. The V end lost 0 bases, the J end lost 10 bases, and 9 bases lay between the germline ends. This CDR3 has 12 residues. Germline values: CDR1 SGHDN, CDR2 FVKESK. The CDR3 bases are TGTGCCAGCAGCCAAGAGAGAATTCTAGCTTTCTTT. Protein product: CASSQERILAFF.

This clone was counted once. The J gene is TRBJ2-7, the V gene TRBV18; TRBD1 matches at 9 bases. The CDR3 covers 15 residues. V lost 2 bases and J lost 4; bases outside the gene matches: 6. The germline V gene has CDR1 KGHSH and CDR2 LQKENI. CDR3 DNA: TGTGCCAGCTCACCAGGGGACAGGGTAGGATACGAGCAGTACTTC. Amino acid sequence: CASSPGDRVGYEQYF.

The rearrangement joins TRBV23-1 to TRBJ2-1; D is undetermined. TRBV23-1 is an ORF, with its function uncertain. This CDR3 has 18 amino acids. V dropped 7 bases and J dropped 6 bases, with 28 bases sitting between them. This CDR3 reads CASTTFRAAAPTSNEQFF. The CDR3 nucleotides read TGCGCCAGCACTACCTTCCGTGCCGCGGCACCTACCTCCAATGAGCAGTTCTTC.

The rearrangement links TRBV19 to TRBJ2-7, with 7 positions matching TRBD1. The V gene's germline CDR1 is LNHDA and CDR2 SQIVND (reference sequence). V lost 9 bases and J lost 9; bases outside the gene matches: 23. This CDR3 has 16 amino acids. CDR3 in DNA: TGTGCCAGACAAACACTACAGGGGCCGGTGGGCAGGGTGCAGTACTTC. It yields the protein CARQTLQGPVGRVQYF.

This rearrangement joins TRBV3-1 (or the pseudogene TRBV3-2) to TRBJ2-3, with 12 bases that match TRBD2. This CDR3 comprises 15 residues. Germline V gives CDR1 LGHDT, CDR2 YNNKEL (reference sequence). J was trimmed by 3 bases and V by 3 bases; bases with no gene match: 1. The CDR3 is CASSHGLAGTDTQYF. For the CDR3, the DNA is TGTGCCAGCAGCCACGGACTAGCGGGGACAGATACGCAGTATTTT.

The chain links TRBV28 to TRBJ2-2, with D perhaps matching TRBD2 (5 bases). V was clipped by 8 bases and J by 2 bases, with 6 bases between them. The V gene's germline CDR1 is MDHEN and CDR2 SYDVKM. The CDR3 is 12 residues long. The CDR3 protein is CASLANTGELFF. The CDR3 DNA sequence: TGTGCCAGCCTAGCCAACACCGGGGAGCTGTTTTTT.

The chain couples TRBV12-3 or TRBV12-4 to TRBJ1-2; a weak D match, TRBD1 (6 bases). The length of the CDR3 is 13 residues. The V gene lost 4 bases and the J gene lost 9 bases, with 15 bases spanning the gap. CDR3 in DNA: TGTGCCAGCAGTTCTCCCCGGACAGCTAGCTACACCTTC. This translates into CASSSPRTASYTF.